The present T cell receptor (beta chain) was sequenced within a study of shared clonotypes between healthy human individuals. The data were produced by immunoSEQ multiplex PCR, yet TCRdb's version contains in-frame clones alone and is incomplete. The table has about 1.4 million clones, roughly 96% seen once; the top ten hold 0.95% to 1.5%. CD45RA+ naive and CD45RA-negative memory subsets were separated from CD4+ cells. There are 15 residues in the CDR3. The ends lost 1 base at V and 4 bases at J; junction bases unmatched: 4. Germline loops: CDR1 SNHLY, CDR2 FYNNEI. V usage is TRBV2 and J usage is TRBJ2-1; 7 bases agree with TRBD1. Sequenced input: naive CD4+ T cells sorted from blood. Stated subset: CD45RA+ positively selected. This clonotype was sampled from a man aged 25-40 years in good health. This chain's CDR3 is CASSEDRGDYNEQFF. CDR3 nucleotide sequence: TGTGCCAGCAGTGAAGACAGGGGCGATTACAATGAGCAGTTCTTC.